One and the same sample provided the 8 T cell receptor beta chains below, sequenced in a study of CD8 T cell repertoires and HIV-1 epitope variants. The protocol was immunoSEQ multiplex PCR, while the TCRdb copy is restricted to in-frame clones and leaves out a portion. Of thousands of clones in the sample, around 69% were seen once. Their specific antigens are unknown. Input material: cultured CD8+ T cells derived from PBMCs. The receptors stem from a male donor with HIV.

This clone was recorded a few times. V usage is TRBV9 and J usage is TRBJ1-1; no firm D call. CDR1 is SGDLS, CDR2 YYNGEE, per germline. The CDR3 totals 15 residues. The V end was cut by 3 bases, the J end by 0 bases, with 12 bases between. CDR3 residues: CASSAGEILNTEAFF. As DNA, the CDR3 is TGTGCCAGCAGCGCCGGGGAGATTTTGAACACTGAAGCTTTCTTT. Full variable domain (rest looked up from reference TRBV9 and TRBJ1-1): DSGVTQTPKHLITATGQRVTLRCSPRSGDLSVYWYQQSLDQGLQFLIQYYNGEERAKGNILERFSAQQFPDLHSELNLSSLELGDSALYFCASSAGEILNTEAFFGQGTRLTVV.

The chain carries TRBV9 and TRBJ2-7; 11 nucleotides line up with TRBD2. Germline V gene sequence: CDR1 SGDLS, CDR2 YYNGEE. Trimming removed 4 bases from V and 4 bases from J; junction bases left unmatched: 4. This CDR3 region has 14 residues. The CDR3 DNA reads TGTGCCAGCAGCCCCAGGACTAGCGGGTACGAGCAGTACTTC. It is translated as CASSPRTSGYEQYF.

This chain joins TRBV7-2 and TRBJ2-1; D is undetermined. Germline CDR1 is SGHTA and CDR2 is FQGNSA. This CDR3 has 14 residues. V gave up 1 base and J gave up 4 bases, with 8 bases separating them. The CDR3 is CASSLVLGYNEQFF. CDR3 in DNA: TGTGCCAGCAGCTTAGTCCTCGGGTACAATGAGCAGTTCTTC.

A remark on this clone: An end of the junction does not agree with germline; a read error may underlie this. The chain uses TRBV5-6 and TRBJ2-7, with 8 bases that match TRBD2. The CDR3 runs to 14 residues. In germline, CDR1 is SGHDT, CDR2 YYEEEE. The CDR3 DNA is TGTGCCAGCAGCGCGGGACTAGGTTCCTCCGAGCAGTACTTC. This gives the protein CASSAGLGSSEQYF.

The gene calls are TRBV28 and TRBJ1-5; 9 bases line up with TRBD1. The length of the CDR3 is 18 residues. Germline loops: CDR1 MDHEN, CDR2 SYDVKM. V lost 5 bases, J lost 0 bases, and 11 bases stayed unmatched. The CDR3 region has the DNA TGTGCCAGCAGTACCCCCGGGACAGGGCTCTATAGCAATCAGCCCCAGCATTTT. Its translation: CASSTPGTGLYSNQPQHF.

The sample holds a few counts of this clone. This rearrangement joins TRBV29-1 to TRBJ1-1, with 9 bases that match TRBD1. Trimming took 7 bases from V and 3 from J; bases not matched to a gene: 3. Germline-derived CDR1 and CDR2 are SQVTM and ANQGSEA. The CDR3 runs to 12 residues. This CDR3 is CSARTGDTEAFF. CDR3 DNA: TGCAGCGCGAGGACAGGGGACACTGAAGCTTTCTTT.

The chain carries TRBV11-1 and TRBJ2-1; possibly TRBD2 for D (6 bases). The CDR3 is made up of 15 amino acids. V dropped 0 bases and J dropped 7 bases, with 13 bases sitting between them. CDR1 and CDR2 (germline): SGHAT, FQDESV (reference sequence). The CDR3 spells CASSLARLARNEQFF. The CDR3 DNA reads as TGTGCCAGCAGCTTAGCTAGGCTAGCGAGGAATGAGCAGTTCTTC.

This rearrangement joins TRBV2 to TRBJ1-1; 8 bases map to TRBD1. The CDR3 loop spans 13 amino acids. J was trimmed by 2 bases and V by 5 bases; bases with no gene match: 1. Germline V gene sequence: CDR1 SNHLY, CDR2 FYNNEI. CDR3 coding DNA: TGTGCCAGCAGTACAGGGGGTAACACTGAAGCTTTCTTT. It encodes CASSTGGNTEAFF.